This T cell receptor beta chain was captured in a study of cytotoxic CD8 clonotypes in ibrutinib-treated CLL. Study-level information: The patient breakdown showed some eleven relapsed/refractory and some 16 treatment-naive cases, with under 18 IGHV unmutated. Response material was collected after a median about 12 months of treatment, range 6 to 36.

V gave up 4 bases and J gave up 1 base, with 13 bases separating them. Germline V gene data show CDR1 as SGHTA and CDR2 as FQGNSA. The CDR3 totals 15 residues. Details on this clone: The antigen is undetermined.

Repertoires were generated with immunoSEQ multiplex PCR, while TCRdb's copy carries only in-frame clones and drops some. The table shows approximately 320,000 clones, with 60% to 80% occurring only once. Regarding the study as a whole: Clonality increased at ibrutinib response and stayed stable in sustained remission. At progression, however, it fell back toward baseline. Stable or contracted on treatment, public clonotypes were also uncommon.

The V gene is TRBV7-2, the J gene TRBJ1-1, with a possible D match to TRBD1 (5 bases). This TCR came from a human donor with chronic lymphocytic leukemia. The starting material was PBMCs, obtained after 36 months of ibrutinib treatment. The CDR3 nucleotides read TGTGCCAGCAGCTCCCTGGGGGTCAGGAACACTGAAGCTTTCTTT. Translation gives CASSSLGVRNTEAFF.